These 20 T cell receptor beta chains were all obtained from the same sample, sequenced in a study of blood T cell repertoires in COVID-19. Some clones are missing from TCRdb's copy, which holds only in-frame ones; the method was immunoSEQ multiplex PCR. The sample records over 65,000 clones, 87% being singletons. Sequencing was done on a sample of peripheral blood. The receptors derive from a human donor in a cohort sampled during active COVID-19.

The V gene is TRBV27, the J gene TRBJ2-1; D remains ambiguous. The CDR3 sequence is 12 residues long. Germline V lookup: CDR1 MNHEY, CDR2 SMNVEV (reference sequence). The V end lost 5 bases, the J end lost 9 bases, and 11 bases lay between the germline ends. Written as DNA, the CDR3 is TGTGCCAGCAGTGGTAGTAGAGCTGAGCAGTTCTTC. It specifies CASSGSRAEQFF.

The CDR3 protein is CASSKGQATDEQFF. DNA for the CDR3: TGCGCCAGCAGTAAGGGGCAGGCTACGGATGAGCAGTTCTTC. J is TRBJ2-1 and V is TRBV5-1, with D possibly matching TRBD1 (5 bases). Germline V gene sequence: CDR1 SGHRS, CDR2 YFSETQ. This CDR3 is 14 amino acids long. V lost 5 bases and J lost 8, with 17 bases in between.

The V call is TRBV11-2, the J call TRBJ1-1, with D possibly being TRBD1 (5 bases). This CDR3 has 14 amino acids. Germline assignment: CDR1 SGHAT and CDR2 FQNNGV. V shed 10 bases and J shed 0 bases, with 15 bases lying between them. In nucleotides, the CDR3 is TGTGCCACCTCCTTGGAGGGGATGAACACTGAAGCTTTCTTT. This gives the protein CATSLEGMNTEAFF.

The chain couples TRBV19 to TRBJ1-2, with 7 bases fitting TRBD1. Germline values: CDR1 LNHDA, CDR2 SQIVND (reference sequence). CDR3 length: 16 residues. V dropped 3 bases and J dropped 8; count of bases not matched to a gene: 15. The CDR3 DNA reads TGTGCCAGTAGTATCGGAGGGACAGTAAGGGGCGACGGCTACACCTTC. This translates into CASSIGGTVRGDGYTF.

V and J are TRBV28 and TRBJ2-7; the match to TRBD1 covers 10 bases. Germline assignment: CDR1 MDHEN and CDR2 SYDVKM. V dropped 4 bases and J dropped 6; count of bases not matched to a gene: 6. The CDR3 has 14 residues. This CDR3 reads CASSSGTGVAEQYF. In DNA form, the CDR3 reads TGTGCCAGCAGTTCCGGGACAGGGGTAGCCGAGCAGTACTTC.

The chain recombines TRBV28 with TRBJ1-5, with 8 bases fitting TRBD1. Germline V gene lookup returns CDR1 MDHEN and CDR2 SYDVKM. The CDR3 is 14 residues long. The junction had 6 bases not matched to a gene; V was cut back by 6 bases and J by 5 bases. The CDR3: CASSPDREDQPQHF. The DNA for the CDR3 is TGTGCCAGCAGCCCGGACAGGGAGGATCAGCCCCAGCATTTT.

The DNA of the CDR3 is TGTGCCAGCAGTTCGGGACTAGGTGAGCAGTTCTTC. Amino acid sequence: CASSSGLGEQFF. The chain couples TRBV27 to TRBJ2-1, with 8 bases matching TRBD2. Germline V gene sequence: CDR1 MNHEY, CDR2 SMNVEV (reference sequence). This CDR3 contains 12 residues. V trimming: 4 bases; J trimming: 9 bases; junction bases outside the gene matches: 2.

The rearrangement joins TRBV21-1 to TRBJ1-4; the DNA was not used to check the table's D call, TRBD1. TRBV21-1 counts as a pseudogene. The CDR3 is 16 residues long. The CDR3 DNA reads TGTGCCAGCAGCAAAAGGGGGACAGGGCCTCATGAAAAACTGTTTTTT. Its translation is CASSKRGTGPHEKLFF.

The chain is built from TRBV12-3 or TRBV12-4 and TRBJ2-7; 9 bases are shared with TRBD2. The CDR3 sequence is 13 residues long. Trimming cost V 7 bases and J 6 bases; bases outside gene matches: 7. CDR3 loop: CASTTPREGEQYF. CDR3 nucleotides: TGTGCCAGCACCACTCCGCGGGAGGGCGAGCAGTACTTC.

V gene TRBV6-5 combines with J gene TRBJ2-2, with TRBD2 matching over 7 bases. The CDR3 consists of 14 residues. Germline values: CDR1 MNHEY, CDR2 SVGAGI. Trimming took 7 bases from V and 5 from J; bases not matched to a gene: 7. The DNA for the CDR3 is TGTGCCAGCACTCGGGGAGGGGCTACCGGGGAGCTGTTTTTT. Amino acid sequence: CASTRGGATGELFF.

CDR3 region: CASAQTSGRVGEQFF. CDR3 in DNA: TGTGCTAGTGCCCAGACTAGCGGGAGGGTCGGAGAGCAGTTCTTC. The chain joins TRBV12-5 to TRBJ2-1; 14 nucleotides line up with TRBD2. The CDR3 consists of 15 residues. V was pared by 7 bases and J by 10 bases, with 9 bases of the junction left unmatched. Germline V lookup: CDR1 LGHNT, CDR2 FRNRAP.

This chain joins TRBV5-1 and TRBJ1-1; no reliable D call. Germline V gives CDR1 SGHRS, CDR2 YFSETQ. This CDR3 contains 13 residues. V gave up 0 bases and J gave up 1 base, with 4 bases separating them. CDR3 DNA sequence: TGCGCCAGCAGCTTGGGGCCGAACACTGAAGCTTTCTTT. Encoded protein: CASSLGPNTEAFF.

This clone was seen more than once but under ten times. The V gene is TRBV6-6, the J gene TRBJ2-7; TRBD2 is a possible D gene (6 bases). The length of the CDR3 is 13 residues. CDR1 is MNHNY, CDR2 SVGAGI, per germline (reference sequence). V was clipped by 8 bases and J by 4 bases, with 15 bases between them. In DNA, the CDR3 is TGTGCCAGCTCTCCGGGAGTAACTTACGAGCAGTACTTC. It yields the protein CASSPGVTYEQYF.

In nucleotides, the CDR3 is TGTGCCAGCAGTTCCGGGACAGCGAACACTGAAGCTTTCTTT. It is translated as CASSSGTANTEAFF. This rearrangement joins TRBV2 to TRBJ1-1, with 7 bases that match TRBD1. This CDR3 is built from 14 residues. The V segment lost 5 bases and the J segment 1 base; nucleotides outside the gene matches: 4. The germline V gene encodes CDR1 SNHLY and CDR2 FYNNEI.

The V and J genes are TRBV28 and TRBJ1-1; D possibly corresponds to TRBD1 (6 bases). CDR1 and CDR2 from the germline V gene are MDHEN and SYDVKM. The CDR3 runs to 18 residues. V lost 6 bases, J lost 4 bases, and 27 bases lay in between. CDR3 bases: TGTGCCAGCAGCTCTATAGGCCGGGACACCATCCTGGGCACTGAAGCTTTCTTT. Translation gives CASSSIGRDTILGTEAFF. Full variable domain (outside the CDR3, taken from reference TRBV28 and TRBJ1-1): DVKVTQSSRYLVKRTGEKVFLECVQDMDHENMFWYRQDPGLGLRLIYFSYDVKMKEKGDIPEGYSVSREKKERFSLILESASTNQTSMYLCASSSIGRDTILGTEAFFGQGTRLTVV.

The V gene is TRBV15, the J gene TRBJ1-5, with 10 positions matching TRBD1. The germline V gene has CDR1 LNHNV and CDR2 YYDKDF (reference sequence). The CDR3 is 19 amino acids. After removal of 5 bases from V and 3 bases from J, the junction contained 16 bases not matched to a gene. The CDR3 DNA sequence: TGTGCCACCAGCGCTGGAGCCCTGGGACAGGGGAGAGACAATCAGCCCCAGCATTTT. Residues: CATSAGALGQGRDNQPQHF.

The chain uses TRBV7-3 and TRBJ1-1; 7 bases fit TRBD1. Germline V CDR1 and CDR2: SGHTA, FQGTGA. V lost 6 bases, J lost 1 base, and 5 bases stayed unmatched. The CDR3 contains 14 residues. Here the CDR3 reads CASRSTGENTEAFF. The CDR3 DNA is TGTGCCAGCAGGTCTACAGGGGAGAACACTGAAGCTTTCTTT.

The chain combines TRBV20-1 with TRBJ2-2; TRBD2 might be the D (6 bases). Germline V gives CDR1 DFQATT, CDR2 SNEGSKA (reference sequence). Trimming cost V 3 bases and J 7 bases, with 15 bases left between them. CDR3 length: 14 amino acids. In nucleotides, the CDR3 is TGCAGTGCTAGTCCCGGGAGTTTGGGCGGGGAGCTGTTTTTT. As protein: CSASPGSLGGELFF.

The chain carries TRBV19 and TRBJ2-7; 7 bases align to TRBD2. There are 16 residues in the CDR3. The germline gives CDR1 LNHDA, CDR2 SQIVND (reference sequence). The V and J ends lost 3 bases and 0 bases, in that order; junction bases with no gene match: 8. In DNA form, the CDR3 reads TGTGCCAGTAGTATGGGAGTCGGGGGGAACTCCTACGAGCAGTACTTC. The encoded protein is CASSMGVGGNSYEQYF.

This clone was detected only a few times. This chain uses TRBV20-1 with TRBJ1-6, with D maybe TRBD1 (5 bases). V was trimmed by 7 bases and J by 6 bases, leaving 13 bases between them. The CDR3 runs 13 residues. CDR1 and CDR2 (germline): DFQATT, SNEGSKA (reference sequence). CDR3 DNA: TGCAGTGTTAGTGGGGACTTTAATTCACCCCTCCACTTT. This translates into CSVSGDFNSPLHF.